This is a list of T cell receptor beta chains from one sample in a study of blood T cell repertoires in COVID-19. This table comes from immunoSEQ multiplex PCR, and its TCRdb copy is limited to in-frame clones, with some not included. The table includes 150,000 to 200,000 clones, around four fifths detected once. The sequencing input was peripheral blood. The receptors were sampled from a human donor in a cohort sampled during active COVID-19. The CDR3 runs from the conserved cysteine through the conserved F or W. A D gene is named only where the DNA matches it firmly. Some rows have no size entry. The others give once, few or many, or a class for an expanded clone.

TRBJ1-2 few TRBV5-1 - TGCGCCAGCATGGGACACCATTTAAATGGCTACACCTTC CASMGHHLNGYTF
TRBJ2-2 - TRBV19 TRBD1 TGTGCCAGTAGTATTTTGTTACAGGGGGCGCGTACCGGGGAGCTGTTTTTT CASSILLQGARTGELFF
TRBJ2-1 - TRBV9 TRBD2 TGTGCCAGCAGCGTAGGTGGGGGGGACAATGAGCAGTTCTTC CASSVGGGDNEQFF
TRBJ1-1 - TRBV18 TRBD1 TGTGCCAGCTCACCGGGACAGATGAACACTGAAGCTTTCTTT CASSPGQMNTEAFF
TRBJ2-7 - TRBV7-8 TRBD1 TGTGCCAGCAGCTTGGACAGGACCTACGAGCAGTACTTC CASSLDRTYEQYF
TRBJ2-1 - TRBV4-3 TRBD1 TGCGCCAGCAGCCAGCGACGACCGGGACAGGGCTACAATGAGCAGTTCTTC CASSQRRPGQGYNEQFF
TRBJ2-3 once TRBV14 - TGTGCCAGCAGCCAAGATGCAGCGGACTGGGACACAGATACGCAGTATTTT CASSQDAADWDTDTQYF
TRBJ2-7 - TRBV6-5 - TGTGCCAGCAGTTACTCTCCGACAGGTATATACGAGCAGTACTTC CASSYSPTGIYEQYF
TRBJ2-7 - TRBV27 - TGTGCCAGCAGCTTGACAGTTTACTACGAGCAGTACTTC CASSLTVYYEQYF
TRBJ1-6 - TRBV19 - TGTGCCAGTAGTACCAGGACACAGTATAATTCACCCCTCCACTTT CASSTRTQYNSPLHF
TRBJ1-2 - TRBV16 TRBD1 TGTGCCAGCAGCCAATCGATAGAGGGGGCGAGGGGCTATGGCTACACCTTC CASSQSIEGARGYGYTF
TRBJ1-6 - TRBV20-1 - TGCAGTGCTAGTCCCAGGGCCACCCTTAGTGGTCCCCTCCACTTT CSASPRATLSGPLHF
TRBJ1-1 - TRBV7-8 TRBD1 TGTGCCACTCTCCGGACAGGGGGAAGTGCGGGCACTGAAGCTTTCTTT CATLRTGGSAGTEAFF
TRBJ2-7 - TRBV29-1 - TGCAGCCCGGGGAGGGACAACTACGAGCAGTACTTC CSPGRDNYEQYF
TRBJ2-5 - TRBV11-1 TRBD2 TGTGCCAGCAGCCCAACTAGCGGGCAAGAGACCCAGTACTTC CASSPTSGQETQYF
TRBJ2-3 - TRBV19 TRBD2 TGTGCCAGTAGTATAGCGGGGACTATCTCAGATACGCAGTATTTT CASSIAGTISDTQYF
TRBJ1-2 - TRBV3-1/TRBV3-2 TRBD1 TGTGCCAGCAGCCGGGACAGTTTCTATGGCTACACCTTC CASSRDSFYGYTF
TRBJ2-7 once TRBV3-1/TRBV3-2 - TGTGCCAGCAGCCAGAGATACGAGCAGTACTTC CASSQRYEQYF
TRBJ2-7 - TRBV28 TRBD1 TGTGCCAGCAGTTTATTACAAGGACAGGGAGGTCGCGAGCAGTACTTC CASSLLQGQGGREQYF
TRBJ1-3 - TRBV4-3 - TGCGCCAGCAGCCCAACGACAGGTTCTGGAAACACCATATATTTT CASSPTTGSGNTIYF
TRBJ1-4 - TRBV28 TRBD1 TGTGCCAGCAGTTTATTGTCAGGGGGCGCTGAAAAACTGTTTTTT CASSLLSGGAEKLFF
TRBJ2-2 - TRBV7-8 TRBD1 TGTGCCAGCAGCCCCCGGACAGGGGTAACCGGGGAGCTGTTTTTT CASSPRTGVTGELFF
TRBJ1-2 - TRBV5-5 TRBD1 TGTGCCAGCAGCTGGGACAGGGGTGCTTATGGCTACACCTTC CASSWDRGAYGYTF
TRBJ2-1 - TRBV11-3 - TGTGCCAGCAGCTTAGCGGCAGGGGATCAATTCGATGAGCAGTTCTTC CASSLAAGDQFDEQFF
TRBJ2-7 - TRBV30 TRBD2 TGTGCCTGGAGTTGGACTAGCGGATTCTACGAGCAGTACTTC CAWSWTSGFYEQYF
TRBJ2-7 - TRBV29-1 TRBD1 TGCAGCGGCGCCGGGACAGGGTCCTACGAGCAGTACTTC CSGAGTGSYEQYF
TRBJ2-7 - TRBV27 TRBD2 TGTGCCAGCAGTATCACCGGGACTAACTACGAGCAGTACTTC CASSITGTNYEQYF
TRBJ2-7 few TRBV5-4 - TGTGCCAGCAGTCCAACAGGGTTCAACGAGCAGTACTTC CASSPTGFNEQYF
TRBJ1-6 few TRBV7-3 - TGTGCCAGCAGCGATTCAGGGATCGGATCACCCCTCCACTTT CASSDSGIGSPLHF
TRBJ2-1 - TRBV7-3 - TGTGCCAGCAGCTTAGGGCTCAACAATGAGCAGTTCTTC CASSLGLNNEQFF
TRBJ2-1 - TRBV7-2 TRBD2 TGTGCCAGCAGCTCCAAGCCTAGCGGGAGAACAATTAACAATGAGCAGTTCTTC CASSSKPSGRTINNEQFF
TRBJ1-5 - TRBV15 - TGTGCCACCAGCAGATCAAGGGGGGGAACGGGGTATAGCAATCAGCCCCAGCATTTT CATSRSRGGTGYSNQPQHF
TRBJ1-1 - TRBV29-1 TRBD1 TGCAGCGTGAACCAGGGGGACACTGAAGCTTTCTTT CSVNQGDTEAFF
TRBJ1-2 - TRBV10-3 - TGTGCCACCCCGAGAGAAGACAGCGCCGGCTACACCTTC CATPREDSAGYTF
TRBJ2-3 - TRBV20-1 - TGCAGTGCCCGAATCGGGGATACGCAGTATTTT CSARIGDTQYF
TRBJ2-1 - TRBV18 TRBD2 TGTGCCAGCTCACCCCAAGGGAGGGATGGCAATGAGCAGTTCTTC CASSPQGRDGNEQFF
TRBJ2-2 - TRBV19 - TGTGCCAGTAAGATAGGACAGAGAAACACCGGGGAGCTGTTTTTT CASKIGQRNTGELFF
TRBJ2-2 - TRBV18 - TGTGCCAGCTCACCCAACCCAGGGGCGGCCACTGGGGAGCTGTTTTTT CASSPNPGAATGELFF
TRBJ1-2 - TRBV19 - TGTGCCAGTAGTATAAGTAGCAGCAGTGGAGGCTACACCTTC CASSISSSSGGYTF
TRBJ2-2 - TRBV19 - TGTGCCAGTGCGGGAACTAGCTGGAACACCGGGGAGCTGTTTTTT CASAGTSWNTGELFF
TRBJ1-2 - TRBV19 - TGTGCCAGTAGTCGGCAGGGAAGAGATGGCTACACCTTC CASSRQGRDGYTF
TRBJ2-7 - TRBV6-5 TRBD1 TGTGCCAGCAGTTTTACTGGGACAGGGGAATCCTACGAGCAGTACTTC CASSFTGTGESYEQYF
TRBJ1-5 - TRBV7-8 - TGTGCCAGCAGCTTAGCTGCGGCTGGTAATCAGCCCCAGCATTTT CASSLAAAGNQPQHF
TRBJ2-5 - TRBV7-7 - TGTGCTAGCAGCTTAGGCGCCTTGCAAGAGACCCAGTACTTC CASSLGALQETQYF
TRBJ2-5 once TRBV24-1 - TGTGCCACCAGTGATGGCGGGATGCAAGAGACCCAGTACTTC CATSDGGMQETQYF
TRBJ2-1 - TRBV29-1 TRBD2 TGCAGCGTTGGAGGGTTCGGGCGGGAGGGCCAATATGAGCAGTTCTTC CSVGGFGREGQYEQFF
TRBJ2-2 - TRBV20-1 - TGCAGTGCTAGTTTCGCCGGGGAGCTGTTTTTT CSASFAGELFF
TRBJ2-2 - TRBV10-2 - TGCGCCAGCAGTGAGGTCAGGGGTACCGGGGAGCTGTTTTTT CASSEVRGTGELFF
TRBJ1-1 few TRBV7-9 - TGTGCCAGCAGGACACCAAGGGGGAACACTGAAGCTTTCTTT CASRTPRGNTEAFF
TRBJ1-1 - TRBV9 TRBD1 TGTGCCTCCGGGACAGGCAACACTGAAGCTTTCTTT CASGTGNTEAFF
TRBJ2-5 - TRBV4-3 - TGCGCCAGCAGCCGGGGCAGGGCCGGGACCCAGTACTTC CASSRGRAGTQYF
TRBJ1-2 - TRBV7-8 - TGTGCCAGCAGCACGCGGGACCCTATAACTCCGAGGGATGGCTACACCTTC CASSTRDPITPRDGYTF
TRBJ1-2 - TRBV25-1 - TGTGCCAGCAGTGTAGACATAAACTATGGCTACACCTTC CASSVDINYGYTF
TRBJ1-5 - TRBV10-3 - TGTGCCATCAGTGATTGGGGCAGGACCGATCAGCCCCAGCATTTT CAISDWGRTDQPQHF
TRBJ1-6 many TRBV5-1 TRBD1 TGCGCCAGCAGCTGGGGACAGGACGCGAATTCACCCCTCCACTTT CASSWGQDANSPLHF